The 21 T cell receptor beta chains in this list originate from one sample, sequenced in a study of OX40 agonist ivuxolimab in advanced cancers. Repertoires were generated with immunoSEQ multiplex PCR, while TCRdb's copy carries only in-frame clones and drops some. The sample lists about 55,000 clones, approximately 86% occurring once. The specimen comprised CD4+ or CD8+ T cells sorted from blood, sampled in a trial of the OX40 agonist ivuxolimab. The receptors shown here come from an adult with an advanced solid tumor such as melanoma, head and neck, liver or kidney cancer.

This clone showed up just a few times. The rearrangement uses TRBV19 and TRBJ1-5, with 7 bases matching TRBD1. The CDR3 length is 13 residues. Per the germline V gene, CDR1 is LNHDA and CDR2 is SQIVND (reference sequence). With V trimmed by 9 bases and J by 4 bases, 6 bases remained unmatched. The CDR3 nucleotides read TGTGCCAGCAGGACAGGTTGGAATCAGCCCCAGCATTTT. Translating it yields CASRTGWNQPQHF.

The J gene is TRBJ1-3, the V gene TRBV4-1, with no clear D. Deletions cut 4 bases from V and 7 bases from J, with 14 bases between. Germline-derived CDR1 and CDR2 are MGHRA and YSYEKL. The CDR3 spans 14 residues. CDR3 loop: CASSPTVYGNTIYF. CDR3 coding DNA: TGCGCCAGCAGCCCTACAGTATACGGGAACACCATATATTTT.

The chain joins TRBV4-2 to TRBJ2-5; D is tentatively TRBD1 or TRBD2 (5 bases each). Trimming removed 0 bases at V and 7 bases at J, with 12 bases between. This CDR3 has 14 residues. CDR1 LGHNA and CDR2 YNFKEQ come from the germline V gene. For the CDR3, the DNA is TGTGCCAGCAGCCAAGATCTGGGGGTGATGACCCAGTACTTC. It is translated as CASSQDLGVMTQYF.

J is TRBJ2-7 and V is TRBV30; 12 bases are a match to TRBD1. V lost 5 bases and J lost 6; bases outside the gene matches: 11. Germline-derived CDR1 and CDR2 are GTSNPN and SVGIG (reference sequence). CDR3 length: 15 amino acids. For the CDR3, the DNA is TGTGCCTGGGGGGACAGGGGGCGCGATCAATCCGAGCAGTACTTC. It encodes CAWGDRGRDQSEQYF.

The genes are TRBV9 and TRBJ2-5; 7 bases align to TRBD1. J was trimmed by 1 base and V by 0 bases; bases with no gene match: 0. CDR1 is SGDLS and CDR2 is YYNGEE in the germline V gene. This CDR3 is 14 amino acids long. Written as DNA, the CDR3 is TGTGCCAGCAGCGTAGGACAGGGCCAAGAGACCCAGTACTTC. It codes for CASSVGQGQETQYF.

The V gene is TRBV18, the J gene TRBJ2-5; 7 bases are shared with TRBD2. J gave up 5 bases and V 1 base, and 10 bases lay outside the gene matches. The germline V gene encodes CDR1 KGHSH and CDR2 LQKENI. The CDR3 is made up of 16 amino acids. This chain's CDR3 is CASSPRRAGDGETQYF. In nucleotides, the CDR3 is TGTGCCAGCTCACCACGTAGGGCGGGAGATGGGGAGACCCAGTACTTC.

In its sample, this clone was seen a few times. The V call is TRBV7-9, the J call TRBJ1-2, with D possibly TRBD1 on 5 matching bases. V was clipped by 4 bases and J by 1 base, with 13 bases between them. CDR3 size: 15 residues. Looked up from germline, CDR1 is SEHNR and CDR2 is FQNEAQ (reference sequence). The CDR3 loop reads CASSSKAGFNYGYTF. The CDR3 DNA follows: TGTGCCAGCAGCTCTAAGGCAGGGTTTAACTATGGCTACACCTTC.

Notes on this clone: The germline gene is not matched at one end of the junction; a read error may be the cause. The rearrangement links TRBV2 to TRBJ2-1; 8 bases agree with TRBD2. This CDR3 is built from 14 residues. The germline CDR1 and CDR2 sequences are SNHLY and FYNNEI. The CDR3 here is CAGRGSGTANEQFF. The CDR3 DNA is TGTGCCGGCAGAGGTAGCGGGACGGCCAATGAGCAGTTCTTC.

V is TRBV6-5 and J is TRBJ1-4; D is uncertain. CDR1 is MNHEY, CDR2 SVGAGI, per germline. The CDR3 is 15 residues long. Trimming shortened V by 5 bases and J by 7 bases, and 17 bases separated the two germline ends. The CDR3 DNA sequence: TGTGCCAGCAGTATGGGGAGGGCTAACTTTGAAAAACTGTTTTTT. This codes for CASSMGRANFEKLFF.

This rearrangement joins TRBV11-2 to TRBJ1-5; TRBD1 agrees at 8 bases. V shed 0 bases, J shed 6 bases, and the junction held 7 bases outside the gene matches. This CDR3 has 16 amino acids. The germline gives CDR1 SGHAT, CDR2 FQNNGV. The CDR3 coding sequence is TGTGCCAGCAGCTTAGATGACCCCACAGGGGGTCAGCCCCAGCATTTT. This encodes CASSLDDPTGGQPQHF.

This chain connects TRBV7-9 to TRBJ1-1; 7 nucleotides match TRBD1. This CDR3 spans 16 amino acids. V shed 4 bases, J shed 7 bases, and the junction held 15 bases outside the gene matches. Germline V gives CDR1 SEHNR, CDR2 FQNEAQ (reference sequence). CDR3 DNA sequence: TGTGCCAGCAGCTCCCTACAGGGGCGGGAAGGTCTTGAAGCTTTCTTT. The encoded protein is CASSSLQGREGLEAFF. The entire variable domain, with the rest obtained from reference TRBV7-9 and TRBJ1-1, is as follows: DTGVSQNPRHKITKRGQNVTFRCDPISEHNRLYWYRQTLGQGPEFLTYFQNEAQLEKSRLLSDRFSAERPKGSFSTLEIQRTEQGDSAMYLCASSSLQGREGLEAFFGQGTRLTVV.

V is TRBV7-3 and J is TRBJ2-7, with D possibly being TRBD1 or TRBD2 (6 bases each). Deletions cut 7 bases from V and 0 bases from J, with 16 bases between. Germline V CDR1 and CDR2: SGHTA, FQGTGA. There are 15 residues in the CDR3. The DNA of the CDR3 is TGTGCCAGCAAGAAGGGGGGTTCCATCTCCTACGAGCAGTACTTC. This translates into CASKKGGSISYEQYF. Looking up the rest from reference TRBV7-3 and TRBJ2-7 gives the full variable domain: GAGVSQTPSNKVTEKGKYVELRCDPISGHTALYWYRQSLGQGPEFLIYFQGTGAADDSGLPNDRFFAVRPEGSVSTLKIQRTERGDSAVYLCASKKGGSISYEQYFGPGTRLTVT.

This clone was counted once. The V and J genes are TRBV2 and TRBJ2-1; D perhaps matches TRBD1 (6 bases). Germline lookup yields CDR1 SNHLY and CDR2 FYNNEI. Trimming stripped 3 bases from V and 5 bases from J, with 17 bases between. The CDR3 contains 16 residues. CDR3 DNA sequence: TGTGCCAGCAGTGAGGGGCAGGGGCTTCGGGACAATGAGCAGTTCTTC. As protein: CASSEGQGLRDNEQFF.

DNA of the CDR3: TGTGCCAGTAGTATGGGACAGGGAGGCAAAGAGACCCAGTACTTC. Its translation is CASSMGQGGKETQYF. The rearrangement joins TRBV19 to TRBJ2-5, with 9 bases lining up with TRBD1. The CDR3 covers 15 residues. Trimming removed 3 bases from V and 3 bases from J; junction bases left unmatched: 5. CDR1 LNHDA and CDR2 SQIVND come from the germline V gene (reference sequence).

This chain links TRBV6-4 with TRBJ2-1; a possible D gene is TRBD2 (6 bases). Germline-derived CDR1 and CDR2 are MRHNA and SNTAGT. Deletions cut 5 bases from V and 8 bases from J, with 22 bases between. The CDR3 sequence is 16 residues long. The CDR3 sequence is CASSRRLGSSRDEQFF. Written as DNA, the CDR3 is TGTGCCAGCAGTCGGCGACTAGGCTCTAGTCGCGATGAGCAGTTCTTC.

This clone is a singleton in its sample. The genes are TRBV28 and TRBJ2-5; no firm D call. Germline V gene lookup returns CDR1 MDHEN and CDR2 SYDVKM. Trimming took 5 bases from V and 1 from J, leaving 11 bases between them. The length of the CDR3 is 14 residues. This CDR3 reads CASSPLRAQETQYF. CDR3 sequence (DNA): TGTGCCAGCAGTCCGCTCCGGGCCCAAGAGACCCAGTACTTC.

In DNA form, the CDR3 reads TGTGCCAGCAGCGCCCTGCAGGGAGCGGGGTTATACGAGCAGTACTTC. Translation: CASSALQGAGLYEQYF. The chain couples TRBV9 to TRBJ2-7; 7 bases line up with TRBD2. CDR3 length equals 16 residues. The trim removed 3 bases at V and 4 bases at J, leaving 13 bases unmatched. CDR1 is SGDLS and CDR2 is YYNGEE in the germline V gene.

The chain employs TRBV10-1 and TRBJ2-2; TRBD1 aligns across 8 bases. Germline CDR1 WNHNN, CDR2 SYGVQD (reference sequence). Losses at the gene ends were 6 bases for V and 1 base for J; bases not matched to a gene: 7. This CDR3 has 16 amino acids. CDR3 protein: CASRATGTGNTGELFF. The CDR3 DNA sequence: TGCGCCAGCAGGGCCACCGGGACAGGGAACACCGGGGAGCTGTTTTTT.

In regard to this clone: Other DNA sequences in this specimen translate into the identical CDR3. The genes are TRBV2 and TRBJ2-7; D uncertain. Trimming removed 5 bases from V and 3 bases from J, with 5 bases in between. The CDR3 has 11 amino acids. CDR1 and CDR2 (germline): SNHLY, FYNNEI. The CDR3 DNA is TGTGCCAGCAGTCCGTACTACGAGCAGTACTTC. It codes for CASSPYYEQYF.

The rearrangement uses TRBV5-6 and TRBJ2-5; 8 positions match TRBD2. CDR3 length: 17 residues. Germline V gene lookup returns CDR1 SGHDT and CDR2 YYEEEE. The V and J ends lost 0 bases and 5 bases, in that order; junction bases with no gene match: 12. The CDR3 nucleotides read TGTGCCAGCAGCTTGGAAGCGAGCCGGGGGGGCTGGGAGACCCAGTACTTC. It yields the protein CASSLEASRGGWETQYF.

This clone is a singleton in its sample. The genes are TRBV5-1 and TRBJ2-3, with 7 nucleotides matching TRBD1. J was trimmed by 2 bases and V by 0 bases; bases with no gene match: 6. The germline CDR1 and CDR2 sequences are SGHRS and YFSETQ. This CDR3 spans 16 amino acids. Written as DNA, the CDR3 is TGCGCCAGCAGCTTGGCGTGGACAGGTCTCACAGATACGCAGTATTTT. Translation gives CASSLAWTGLTDTQYF. Using reference TRBV5-1 and TRBJ2-3 for the parts outside the CDR3, the full variable domain is KAGVTQTPRYLIKTRGQQVTLSCSPISGHRSVSWYQQTPGQGLQFLFEYFSETQRNKGNFPGRFSGRQFSNSRSEMNVSTLELGDSALYLCASSLAWTGLTDTQYFGPGTRLTVL.